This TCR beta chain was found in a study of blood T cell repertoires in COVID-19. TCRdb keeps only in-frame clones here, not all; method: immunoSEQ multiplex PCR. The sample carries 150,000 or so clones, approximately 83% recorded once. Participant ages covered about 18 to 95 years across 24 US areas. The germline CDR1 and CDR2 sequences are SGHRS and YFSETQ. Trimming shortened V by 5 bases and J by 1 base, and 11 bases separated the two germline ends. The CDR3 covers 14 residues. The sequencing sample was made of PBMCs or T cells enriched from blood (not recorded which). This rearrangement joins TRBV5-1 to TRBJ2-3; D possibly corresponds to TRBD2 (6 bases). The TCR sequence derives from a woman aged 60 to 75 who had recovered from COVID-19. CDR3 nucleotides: TGCGCCAGCAGATGGGAGGATCGCACAGATACGCAGTATTTT. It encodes CASRWEDRTDTQYF.